These T cell receptor beta chains were read from a single sample in a study of blood T cells in healthy people across ages. One entry per CDR3 protein results from TCRdb running MiXCR on the 5' RACE reads. The table lists about 800,000 distinct CDR3 sequences, roughly 25% of them singletons. The data were also submitted as part of a second study, on T cells of mothers and their children.

The specimen was blood. The source of these receptors is a boy aged 10-17 years in good health. CDR3s include the opening cysteine and the closing phenylalanine or tryptophan. D genes are given only for firm matches. Only part of the rows carry a size: once, few, many, or a class if the clone is expanded.

>-|TRBV6-6|-|TRBJ1-5
CASGHYRDNQPQHF
TGTGCCAGCGGGCATTACAGGGATAATCAGCCCCAGCATTTT
>few|TRBV20-1|TRBD2|TRBJ2-1
CSAGSTGTSPSPTYNEQFF
TGCAGTGCTGGGAGCACCGGGACTAGCCCATCGCCGACATACAATGAGCAGTTCTTC
>-|TRBV7-2|-|TRBJ1-4
CASSKAPNEKLFF
TGTGCCAGCAGCAAAGCCCCTAATGAAAAACTGTTTTTT
>few|TRBV25-1|TRBD2|TRBJ2-1
CASSEHSGGAYNEQFF
TGTGCCAGCAGTGAGCATAGCGGGGGGGCTTACAATGAGCAGTTCTTC
>few|TRBV5-5|-|TRBJ2-1
CASSGSEILNEQFF
TGTGCCAGCAGCGGATCAGAGATACTCAATGAGCAGTTCTTC
>-|TRBV6-2/TRBV6-3|TRBD1|TRBJ2-4
CASNEGARNIQYF
TGTGCCAGCAACGAGGGGGCGAGGAACATTCAGTACTTC
>-|TRBV12-3/TRBV12-4|TRBD2|TRBJ2-3
CASSESPGLDTDTQYF
TGTGCCAGCAGCGAATCTCCGGGACTAGACACAGATACGCAGTATTTT
>-|TRBV7-9|-|TRBJ1-4
CASSLDGTREKLFF
TGTGCCAGCAGCTTGGATGGGACACGTGAAAAACTGTTTTTT
>-|TRBV12-3/TRBV12-4|TRBD1|TRBJ1-1
CASSPTGARAEAFF
TGTGCCAGCAGTCCAACAGGGGCGAGGGCTGAAGCTTTCTTT
>-|TRBV7-2|-|TRBJ2-7
CASSFTGTPAYEQYF
TGTGCCAGCAGCTTTACCGGGACACCGGCCTACGAGCAGTACTTC
>many|TRBV12-3/TRBV12-4|TRBD1|TRBJ2-7
CASSYGTGDAYEQYF
TGTGCCAGCAGTTATGGGACAGGGGACGCCTACGAGCAGTACTTC
>-|TRBV5-5|-|TRBJ2-1
CASSQEVTGIDEQFF
TGCGCCAGCAGCCAGGAGGTAACAGGGATCGATGAGCAGTTCTTC
>few|TRBV6-5|-|TRBJ2-1
CASSSWTPRASRNEQFF
TGTGCCAGCAGTTCCTGGACGCCCCGGGCGTCGAGGAATGAGCAGTTCTTC
>few|TRBV27|-|TRBJ2-7
CASSLSGSYGTYEQYF
TGTGCCAGCAGTTTATCCGGCTCCTATGGTACCTACGAGCAGTACTTC
>-|TRBV11-2|-|TRBJ2-7
CASSLEGLAFYEQYF
TGTGCCAGCAGCTTAGAGGGTCTAGCATTCTACGAGCAGTACTTC
>-|TRBV29-1|-|TRBJ1-2
CSVAGGRYGYTF
TGCAGCGTTGCCGGCGGTCGTTATGGCTACACCTTC
>-|TRBV5-1|TRBD1|TRBJ2-7
CASFDRGPDEQYF
TGCGCCAGCTTTGACAGGGGGCCCGACGAGCAGTACTTC
>few|TRBV12-3/TRBV12-4|-|TRBJ1-2
CASSFFSQSNYGYTF
TGTGCCAGCAGTTTCTTCTCCCAGAGCAACTATGGCTACACCTTC
>-|TRBV28|TRBD1|TRBJ2-7
CASISGTGSYYEQYF
TGTGCCAGCATCTCCGGGACAGGGTCTTACTACGAGCAGTACTTC
>few|TRBV18|-|TRBJ1-2
CASSPLAGKENGYTF
TGTGCCAGCTCACCTCTTGCAGGGAAGGAGAATGGCTACACCTTC
>few|TRBV12-3/TRBV12-4|TRBD1|TRBJ1-2
CASIGIRRTGGWIEGYTF
TGTGCCAGCATCGGCATACGAAGGACAGGGGGATGGATTGAGGGCTACACCTTC
>few|TRBV6-2/TRBV6-3|TRBD1|TRBJ1-2
CASNHRGGAVYGYTF
TGTGCCAGCAATCATCGAGGGGGCGCGGTCTATGGCTACACCTTC
>few|TRBV6-2/TRBV6-3|TRBD1|TRBJ2-7
CASSYTHSDRGHYEQYF
TGTGCCAGCAGTTACACACACTCGGACAGGGGGCATTACGAGCAGTACTTC
>-|TRBV12-3/TRBV12-4|TRBD1|TRBJ2-2
CASSPDDRGLPGELFF
TGTGCCAGCAGTCCCGATGACAGGGGGCTGCCCGGGGAGCTGTTTTTT
>-|TRBV6-2/TRBV6-3|-|TRBJ2-1
CASSYGRDPRWYEQFF
TGTGCCAGCAGTTACGGCCGGGACCCCCGGTGGTATGAGCAGTTCTTC
>-|TRBV6-2/TRBV6-3|-|TRBJ1-1
CASSYSTQFNRVAEAFF
TGTGCCAGCAGTTATTCTACCCAATTTAACAGGGTGGCTGAAGCTTTCTTT
>many|TRBV20-1|-|TRBJ2-1
CSARAPIGQFF
TGCAGTGCTAGGGCGCCAATCGGGCAGTTCTTC
>-|TRBV3-1|-|TRBJ2-3
CASSADFSQRVQYF
TGTGCCAGCAGCGCAGACTTCTCCCAGCGAGTGCAGTATTTT
>-|TRBV19|TRBD1|TRBJ2-7
CASSLRDRIQYEQYF
TGTGCCAGTAGTCTTCGGGACAGAATTCAATACGAGCAGTACTTC
>few|TRBV6-2/TRBV6-3|-|TRBJ2-7
CASSDYKYEQYF
TGTGCCAGCAGTGACTACAAATACGAGCAGTACTTC
>-|TRBV27|-|TRBJ2-1
CASAHVVFSTGNEQFF
TGTGCCAGCGCGCACGTCGTGTTTTCCACGGGGAATGAGCAGTTCTTC
>-|TRBV2|TRBD1|TRBJ1-1
CASSRAPDRGTEAFF
TGTGCCAGCAGTCGCGCCCCGGACAGGGGAACTGAAGCTTTCTTT
>few|TRBV12-3/TRBV12-4|TRBD1|TRBJ2-7
CASSPYARTGASYEQYF
TGTGCCAGCAGCCCATACGCCCGGACAGGTGCCTCCTACGAGCAGTACTTC